The rows below give T cell receptor beta chains drawn from one sample of a study of control samples from healthy donors and cancer patients. Sequencing was performed with immunoSEQ multiplex PCR; in TCRdb, only in-frame clones are kept and a portion is missing. The top ten clones hold around 2% of a sample with roughly 170,000 clones, 75% to 95% of them seen once. Material for sequencing was blood. The origin of the receptors is a woman in her thirties or forties in good health. The CDR3 runs from the conserved cysteine through the conserved F or W. A D gene is named only where the DNA matches it firmly. Some rows have no size entry. The others give once, few or many, or a class for an expanded clone.

j_call: TRBJ2-3; d_call: TRBD2; v_call: TRBV28; clone_size: NA; cdr3_nt: TGTGCCAGCAGTTCAAGGATAGCGGGGACCGGAAATACGCAGTATTTT; cdr3_aa: CASSSRIAGTGNTQYF
j_call: TRBJ1-2; d_call: TRBD1; v_call: TRBV6-5; clone_size: NA; cdr3_nt: TGTGCCAGCAGGGTTACCGGGACAGGGGACCGTATAACCTTC; cdr3_aa: CASRVTGTGDRITF
j_call: TRBJ2-1; d_call: TRBD2; v_call: TRBV15; clone_size: NA; cdr3_nt: TGTGCCACCAGCAGAGATGGGCTAGCGGGGGGCCAACAAAGAGGCGATGAGCAGTTCTTC; cdr3_aa: CATSRDGLAGGQQRGDEQFF
j_call: TRBJ1-3; d_call: NA; v_call: TRBV15; clone_size: NA; cdr3_nt: TGTGCCACCAGCAGAGATGGGAACTTCTCTGGAAACACCATATATTTT; cdr3_aa: CATSRDGNFSGNTIYF
j_call: TRBJ1-2; d_call: NA; v_call: TRBV5-6; clone_size: NA; cdr3_nt: TGTGCCAGCAGCTTTCGGCAGCAAGTGATCTATGGCTACACCTTC; cdr3_aa: CASSFRQQVIYGYTF
j_call: TRBJ1-2; d_call: NA; v_call: TRBV7-2; clone_size: once; cdr3_nt: TGTGCCAGCAGCCTGTCAAGTAACTATGGCTACACCTTC; cdr3_aa: CASSLSSNYGYTF
j_call: TRBJ2-5; d_call: NA; v_call: TRBV20-1; clone_size: once; cdr3_nt: TGCAGTGCTAGTAATTTTGTCGGGGGTCCCGGGGATGGGGAGACCCAGTACTTC; cdr3_aa: CSASNFVGGPGDGETQYF
j_call: TRBJ2-1; d_call: NA; v_call: TRBV5-6; clone_size: once; cdr3_nt: TGTGCCAGCAGCCCCTCTTATGGGGCCTACTACAATGAGCAGTTCTTC; cdr3_aa: CASSPSYGAYYNEQFF
j_call: TRBJ2-7; d_call: NA; v_call: TRBV4-2; clone_size: NA; cdr3_nt: TGTGCCAGCAGCCAAGAGGTGGCTACCTACGAGCAGTACTTC; cdr3_aa: CASSQEVATYEQYF
j_call: TRBJ1-2; d_call: NA; v_call: TRBV5-1; clone_size: NA; cdr3_nt: TGCGCCAGCAGCTTGACAGAAAACTATGGCTACACCTTC; cdr3_aa: CASSLTENYGYTF
j_call: TRBJ1-1; d_call: NA; v_call: TRBV29-1; clone_size: NA; cdr3_nt: TGCAGCGTTCAGACGGGAGCTGAAGCTTTCTTT; cdr3_aa: CSVQTGAEAFF
j_call: TRBJ2-5; d_call: NA; v_call: TRBV3-1/TRBV3-2; clone_size: NA; cdr3_nt: TGTGCCAGCAGCGACAGCAACCAAGAGACCCAGTACTTC; cdr3_aa: CASSDSNQETQYF
j_call: TRBJ2-2; d_call: NA; v_call: TRBV2; clone_size: NA; cdr3_nt: TGTGCCAGCAGGAGGGGAGAAGTGACCGGGGAGCTGTTTTTT; cdr3_aa: CASRRGEVTGELFF
j_call: TRBJ1-3; d_call: NA; v_call: TRBV19; clone_size: NA; cdr3_nt: TGTGCCAGTACCCCTACGATCCAACGGAACACCATATATTTT; cdr3_aa: CASTPTIQRNTIYF
j_call: TRBJ1-4; d_call: TRBD1; v_call: TRBV7-9; clone_size: NA; cdr3_nt: TGTGCCAGCAGCCGTGACAGGGGACGCGAATTAGCTAATGAAAAACTGTTTTTT; cdr3_aa: CASSRDRGRELANEKLFF
j_call: TRBJ1-2; d_call: TRBD1; v_call: TRBV23-1; clone_size: NA; cdr3_nt: TGCGCCAGCAGTCAAGAGGGGGCATATGGCTACACCTTC; cdr3_aa: CASSQEGAYGYTF
j_call: TRBJ1-6; d_call: TRBD1; v_call: TRBV4-1; clone_size: NA; cdr3_nt: TGCGCCAGCAGCCAAACGTACTCACAGGGGGCAAATTCACTCCTCCACTTT; cdr3_aa: CASSQTYSQGANSLLHF
j_call: TRBJ1-1; d_call: NA; v_call: TRBV18; clone_size: NA; cdr3_nt: TGTGCCAGCTCAGACAAAGGACAGAACACTGAAGCTTTCTTT; cdr3_aa: CASSDKGQNTEAFF
j_call: TRBJ2-1; d_call: NA; v_call: TRBV18; clone_size: NA; cdr3_nt: TGTGCCACCCAGGTGGCAGGGGCGTACAATGAGCAGTTCTTC; cdr3_aa: CATQVAGAYNEQFF
j_call: TRBJ2-5; d_call: TRBD1; v_call: TRBV19; clone_size: NA; cdr3_nt: TGTGCCAGTAGTGACAGGGGGCTGAGGGAGACCCAGTACTTC; cdr3_aa: CASSDRGLRETQYF
j_call: TRBJ2-1; d_call: TRBD1; v_call: TRBV7-7; clone_size: NA; cdr3_nt: TGTGCCAGCAGCTTAGACCCCGGGACAGCTAACAATGAGCAGTTCTTC; cdr3_aa: CASSLDPGTANNEQFF
j_call: TRBJ1-2; d_call: TRBD1; v_call: TRBV5-4; clone_size: NA; cdr3_nt: TGTGCCAGCAGCTCCGACAGGGATGAGTATGGCTACACCTTC; cdr3_aa: CASSSDRDEYGYTF
j_call: TRBJ2-1; d_call: TRBD2; v_call: TRBV28; clone_size: NA; cdr3_nt: TGTGCCAGCAGCCCCGGACTAGCGGGTTACAATGAGCAGTTCTTC; cdr3_aa: CASSPGLAGYNEQFF
j_call: TRBJ2-3; d_call: NA; v_call: TRBV6-2/TRBV6-3; clone_size: NA; cdr3_nt: TGTGCCAGCAGTAATGCTGCAGATACGCAGTATTTT; cdr3_aa: CASSNAADTQYF
j_call: TRBJ2-5; d_call: NA; v_call: TRBV7-3; clone_size: NA; cdr3_nt: TGTGCCAGCAGCTCCCGTTCGAGGGAGACCCAGTACTTC; cdr3_aa: CASSSRSRETQYF
j_call: TRBJ1-1; d_call: NA; v_call: TRBV7-2; clone_size: NA; cdr3_nt: TGTGCCAGCAGCGGAAGCGGGGCTGAAGCTTTCTTT; cdr3_aa: CASSGSGAEAFF
j_call: TRBJ2-6; d_call: NA; v_call: TRBV27; clone_size: NA; cdr3_nt: TGTGCCAGCAGTGTTACTGGGGCCAACGTCCTGACTTTC; cdr3_aa: CASSVTGANVLTF
j_call: TRBJ1-6; d_call: NA; v_call: TRBV6-5; clone_size: NA; cdr3_nt: TGTGCCAGCACCGCCGTCGGGAGTCTTAATTCACCCCTCCACTTT; cdr3_aa: CASTAVGSLNSPLHF
j_call: TRBJ1-5; d_call: NA; v_call: TRBV6-5; clone_size: NA; cdr3_nt: TGTGCCAGCGGTCACAGTGGAAGCAATCAGCCCCAGCATTTT; cdr3_aa: CASGHSGSNQPQHF
j_call: TRBJ1-6; d_call: TRBD1; v_call: TRBV4-1; clone_size: NA; cdr3_nt: TGCGCCAGCAGCCAAGAACCCGGACAGGGGTTGTATTCGGCCCTCCACTTT; cdr3_aa: CASSQEPGQGLYSALHF
j_call: TRBJ1-3; d_call: NA; v_call: TRBV12-5; clone_size: NA; cdr3_nt: TGTGCTAGTGCCACGGGAAAAGTCCTGGGAAACACCATATATTTT; cdr3_aa: CASATGKVLGNTIYF
j_call: TRBJ2-7; d_call: NA; v_call: TRBV5-1; clone_size: NA; cdr3_nt: TGCGCCAGCAGCTTGGCTGGCCTGGGGTACGAGCAGTACTTC; cdr3_aa: CASSLAGLGYEQYF
j_call: TRBJ1-2; d_call: NA; v_call: TRBV7-9; clone_size: NA; cdr3_nt: TGTGCCAGCAGCTTTGGCAGTCCCTATGGCTACACCTTC; cdr3_aa: CASSFGSPYGYTF
j_call: TRBJ1-4; d_call: NA; v_call: TRBV28; clone_size: NA; cdr3_nt: TGTGCCAGCAGTTCAGTACGGGGTAACGATGAAAAACTGTTTTTT; cdr3_aa: CASSSVRGNDEKLFF
j_call: TRBJ1-2; d_call: NA; v_call: TRBV6-5; clone_size: NA; cdr3_nt: TGTGCCAGCAGTTACTCGGACAGCCCCTATGGCTACACCTTC; cdr3_aa: CASSYSDSPYGYTF
j_call: TRBJ2-7; d_call: NA; v_call: TRBV5-1; clone_size: once; cdr3_nt: TGCGCCAGCAGCTCGAGAACTAGCTCCTACGAGCAGTACTTC; cdr3_aa: CASSSRTSSYEQYF
j_call: TRBJ1-3; d_call: NA; v_call: TRBV3-1/TRBV3-2; clone_size: NA; cdr3_nt: TGTGCCAGCAGCCAAGACTGGGAGGGGATGGGAAACACCATATATTTT; cdr3_aa: CASSQDWEGMGNTIYF
j_call: TRBJ2-2; d_call: NA; v_call: TRBV27; clone_size: NA; cdr3_nt: TGTGCCAGCAGTTATCGGCCCGACGGGGAGCTGTTTTTT; cdr3_aa: CASSYRPDGELFF
j_call: TRBJ2-2; d_call: NA; v_call: TRBV5-6; clone_size: few; cdr3_nt: TGTGCCAGCAGCTTGGCGGCACAACTCTACACCGGGGAGCTGTTTTTT; cdr3_aa: CASSLAAQLYTGELFF
j_call: TRBJ2-7; d_call: NA; v_call: TRBV6-1; clone_size: NA; cdr3_nt: TGTGCCAGCAGTGAGTTTAGGGTTGACTACGAGCAGTACTTC; cdr3_aa: CASSEFRVDYEQYF
j_call: TRBJ1-2; d_call: NA; v_call: TRBV5-3; clone_size: NA; cdr3_nt: TGTGCCAGAAGCTTGGCTCAGAAAAATAACTATGGCTACACCTTC; cdr3_aa: CARSLAQKNNYGYTF
j_call: TRBJ2-2; d_call: NA; v_call: TRBV5-1; clone_size: NA; cdr3_nt: TGCGCCAGCAGCGCGGGTCATAACACCGGGGAGCTGTTTTTT; cdr3_aa: CASSAGHNTGELFF
j_call: TRBJ1-6; d_call: NA; v_call: TRBV4-1; clone_size: NA; cdr3_nt: TGCGCCAGCAGCCAACAGGGGAGCTCCTATAATTCACCCCTCCACTTT; cdr3_aa: CASSQQGSSYNSPLHF
j_call: TRBJ2-7; d_call: NA; v_call: TRBV5-1; clone_size: few; cdr3_nt: TGCGCCAGCAGCCCTCTCACAGGGTGGCCTTACGAGCAGTACTTC; cdr3_aa: CASSPLTGWPYEQYF
j_call: TRBJ1-2; d_call: NA; v_call: TRBV5-1; clone_size: NA; cdr3_nt: TGCGCCAGCAATCAGGGGCGTGCGGACTATGGCTACACCTTC; cdr3_aa: CASNQGRADYGYTF
j_call: TRBJ1-1; d_call: TRBD1; v_call: TRBV27; clone_size: NA; cdr3_nt: TGTGCCAGCAGCTTGGCCGGGACAGGGGGATATGAAGCTTTCTTT; cdr3_aa: CASSLAGTGGYEAFF
j_call: TRBJ2-1; d_call: NA; v_call: TRBV6-5; clone_size: NA; cdr3_nt: TGTGCCAGCAGTTCCATAAAGGGGCGCAATGAGCAGTTCTTC; cdr3_aa: CASSSIKGRNEQFF
j_call: TRBJ1-1; d_call: NA; v_call: TRBV7-8; clone_size: NA; cdr3_nt: TGTGCCAGCAGCCCTCGGCGCAGGGCCGAGAACACTGAAGCTTTCTTT; cdr3_aa: CASSPRRRAENTEAFF
j_call: TRBJ2-3; d_call: TRBD2; v_call: TRBV5-1; clone_size: once; cdr3_nt: TGCGCCAGCACTCCGCGGGGGGGCACAGATACGCAGTATTTT; cdr3_aa: CASTPRGGTDTQYF
j_call: TRBJ1-2; d_call: NA; v_call: TRBV4-1; clone_size: NA; cdr3_nt: TGCGCCAGCAGCCTCAGTCCCGTATCGTCAGAGCCTCACGTCGCCTTC; cdr3_aa: CASSLSPVSSEPHVAF
j_call: TRBJ1-1; d_call: NA; v_call: TRBV27; clone_size: NA; cdr3_nt: TGTGCCAGCAGTTTGTCGGCAAGTGCTGAAGCTTTCTTT; cdr3_aa: CASSLSASAEAFF
j_call: TRBJ2-1; d_call: TRBD1; v_call: TRBV11-2; clone_size: NA; cdr3_nt: TGTGCCAGCAGCCCCAGGGGGACGCGGAGCTCCTACAATGAGCAGTTCTTC; cdr3_aa: CASSPRGTRSSYNEQFF
j_call: TRBJ1-5; d_call: NA; v_call: TRBV4-1; clone_size: NA; cdr3_nt: TGCGCCAGCAGCCTTGGACTTATGAGCAATCAGCCCCAGCATTTT; cdr3_aa: CASSLGLMSNQPQHF
j_call: TRBJ1-1; d_call: NA; v_call: TRBV18; clone_size: NA; cdr3_nt: TGTGCCAGCTCACCATCAGGGTGGGGGACTGAAGCTTTCTTT; cdr3_aa: CASSPSGWGTEAFF
j_call: TRBJ2-2; d_call: NA; v_call: TRBV21-1; clone_size: NA; cdr3_nt: TGTGCCAGCAGCAAAAATCGGACAGCGGTCAACACCGGGGAGCTGTTTTTT; cdr3_aa: CASSKNRTAVNTGELFF